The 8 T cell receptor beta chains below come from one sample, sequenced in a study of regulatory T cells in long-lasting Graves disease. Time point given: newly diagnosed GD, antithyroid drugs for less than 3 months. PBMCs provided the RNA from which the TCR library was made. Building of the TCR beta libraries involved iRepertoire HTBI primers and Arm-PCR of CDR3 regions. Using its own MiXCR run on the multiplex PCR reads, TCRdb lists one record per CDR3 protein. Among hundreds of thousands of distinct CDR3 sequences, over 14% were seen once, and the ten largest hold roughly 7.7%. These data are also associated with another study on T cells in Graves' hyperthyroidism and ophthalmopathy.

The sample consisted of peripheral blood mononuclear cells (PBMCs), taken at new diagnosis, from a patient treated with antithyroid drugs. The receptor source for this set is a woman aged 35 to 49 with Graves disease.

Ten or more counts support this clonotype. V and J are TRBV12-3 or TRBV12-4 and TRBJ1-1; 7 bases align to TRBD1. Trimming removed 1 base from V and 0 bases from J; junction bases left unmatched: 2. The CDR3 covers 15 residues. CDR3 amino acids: CASSLGTGLNTEAFF. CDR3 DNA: TGTGCCAGCAGTTTAGGGACAGGTCTGAACACTGAAGCTTTCTTT.

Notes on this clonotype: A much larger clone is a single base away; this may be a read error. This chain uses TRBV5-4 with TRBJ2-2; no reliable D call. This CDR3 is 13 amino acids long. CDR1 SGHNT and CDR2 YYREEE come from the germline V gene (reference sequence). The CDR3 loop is CASSLMNAGELFF. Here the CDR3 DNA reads TGTGCCAGCAGCTTGATGAACGCCGGGGAGCTGTTTTTT.

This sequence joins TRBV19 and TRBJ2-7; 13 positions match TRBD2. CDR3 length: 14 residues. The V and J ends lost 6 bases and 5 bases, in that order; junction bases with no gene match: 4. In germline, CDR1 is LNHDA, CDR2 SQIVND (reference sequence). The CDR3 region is CASSGTSGENEQYF. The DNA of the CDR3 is TGTGCCAGTAGCGGGACTAGCGGGGAAAACGAGCAGTACTTC.

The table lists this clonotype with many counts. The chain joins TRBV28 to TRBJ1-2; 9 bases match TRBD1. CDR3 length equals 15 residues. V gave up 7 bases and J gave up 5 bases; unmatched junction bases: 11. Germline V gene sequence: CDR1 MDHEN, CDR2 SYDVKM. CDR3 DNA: TGTGCCAGCACTAACGCAGGACAGGGGCTATATGGCTACACCTTC. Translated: CASTNAGQGLYGYTF.

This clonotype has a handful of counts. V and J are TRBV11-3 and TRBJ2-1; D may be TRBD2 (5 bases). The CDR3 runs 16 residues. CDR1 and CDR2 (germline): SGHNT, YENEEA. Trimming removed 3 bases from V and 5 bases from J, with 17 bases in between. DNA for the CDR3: TGTGCCAGCAGCTTTAGGCCTAGCTCCTACAACAATGAGCAGTTCTTC. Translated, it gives CASSFRPSSYNNEQFF.

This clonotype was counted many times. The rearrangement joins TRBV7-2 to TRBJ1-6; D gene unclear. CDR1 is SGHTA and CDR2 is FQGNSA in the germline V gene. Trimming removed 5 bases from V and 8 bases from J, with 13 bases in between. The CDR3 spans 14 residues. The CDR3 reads CASSPHEGYSPLHF. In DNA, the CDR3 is TGTGCCAGCAGCCCACACGAGGGCTATTCACCCCTCCACTTT.

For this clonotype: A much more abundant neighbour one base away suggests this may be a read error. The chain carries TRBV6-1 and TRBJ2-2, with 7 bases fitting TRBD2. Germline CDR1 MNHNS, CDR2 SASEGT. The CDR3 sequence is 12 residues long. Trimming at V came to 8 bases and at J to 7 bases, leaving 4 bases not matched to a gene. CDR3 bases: TGTGCCAGCGAGCGGGGCATCGGGGAGCTGTTTTTT. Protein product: CASERGIGELFF.

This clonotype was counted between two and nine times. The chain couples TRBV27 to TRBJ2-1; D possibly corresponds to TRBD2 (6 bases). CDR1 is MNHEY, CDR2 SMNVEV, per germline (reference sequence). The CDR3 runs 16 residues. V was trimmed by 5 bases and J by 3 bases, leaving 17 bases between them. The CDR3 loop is CASSLRGGGVYNEQFF. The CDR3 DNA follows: TGTGCCAGCAGTCTCCGGGGAGGAGGCGTCTACAATGAGCAGTTCTTC.